The present T cell receptor beta chain was sequenced within a study of shared clonotypes between healthy human individuals. The donors were adults (healthy and HIV-negative) with no recent acute infections or vaccinations. Looked up from germline, CDR1 is SGHRS and CDR2 is YFSETQ. V gave up 4 bases and J gave up 1 base; unmatched junction bases: 4. The CDR3 is 16 amino acids. Generated by immunoSEQ multiplex PCR, the TCRdb table keeps only in-frame clones and is missing some. The repertoire holds 980,000 or so clones, with around 80% as singletons. The rearrangement uses TRBV5-1 and TRBJ2-5, with 13 bases that match TRBD2. The sample comprised memory CD4+ T cells sorted from blood. Subset in this sample: CD45RA-negative fraction. The sequence derives from a man between 18 and 35 years old in good health. The CDR3 region is CASSLRTSGSQETQYF. The CDR3 nucleotides are TGCGCCAGCAGCCTAAGGACTAGCGGGAGCCAAGAGACCCAGTACTTC.